These 5 T cell receptor beta chains were all obtained from the same sample, sequenced in a study of T cells in localized non-small cell lung cancer. Repertoires were generated with immunoSEQ multiplex PCR, while TCRdb's copy carries only in-frame clones and drops some. The repertoire includes 100,000 to 150,000 clones, around 89% of them detected once, and approximately 1.7% sits in the top ten. The specimen was peripheral blood, collected before any cancer treatment. Receptor source: a female donor older than 55 with stage I lung adenocarcinoma.

The chain is built from TRBV19 and TRBJ2-7; TRBD1 matches 8 bases. Germline V gene sequence: CDR1 LNHDA, CDR2 SQIVND (reference sequence). This CDR3 contains 13 residues. V lost 7 bases to trimming and J lost 5 bases; unmatched junction nucleotides: 7. The CDR3 DNA reads as TGTGCCAGTATGGGGGACAGGCTCCACGAGCAGTACTTC. Residues: CASMGDRLHEQYF.

The chain couples TRBV13 to TRBJ2-3; 14 bases map to TRBD2. Germline V gene data show CDR1 as PRHDT and CDR2 as FYEKMQ (reference sequence). The CDR3 extends over 20 amino acids. Trimming took 4 bases from V and 0 from J; bases not matched to a gene: 12. CDR3 amino acids: CASSSGGLAGERWSTDTQYF. The CDR3 DNA sequence: TGTGCCAGCAGCTCAGGGGGACTAGCGGGAGAGCGGTGGAGCACAGATACGCAGTATTTT.

The J gene is TRBJ2-2, the V gene TRBV10-2; D remains ambiguous. Germline CDR1 WSHSY, CDR2 SAAADI. CDR3 length: 13 amino acids. V shed 6 bases and J shed 6 bases, with 11 bases lying between them. The chain's CDR3 is CASRSRVSGELFF. CDR3 DNA sequence: TGCGCCAGCAGGAGTAGGGTTTCCGGGGAGCTGTTTTTT.

This chain joins TRBV29-1 and TRBJ1-2, with 7 bases aligning to TRBD1. The CDR3 spans 12 residues. J lost 6 bases, V lost 1 base, and 2 bases had no gene match. Germline loops: CDR1 SQVTM, CDR2 ANQGSEA. This chain's CDR3 is CSVEGQGDGYTF. Here the CDR3 DNA reads TGCAGCGTTGAAGGACAGGGCGATGGCTACACCTTC.

J is TRBJ2-7 and V is TRBV28, with D unresolved. The CDR3 runs to 13 residues. V was clipped by 6 bases and J by 2 bases, with 11 bases between them. CDR1 is MDHEN, CDR2 SYDVKM, per germline. In nucleotides, the CDR3 is TGTGCCAGCAGCGCCGGACGGCCCTACGAGCAGTACTTC. Translated: CASSAGRPYEQYF.